The sequence of this TCR beta chain was determined in a study of blood T cell repertoires in COVID-19. Study-wide background: Samples representing acute and convalescent COVID-19 were sourced from the United States, Italy and Spain. Sample material is recorded as cDNA or gDNA derived from T cells, B-cell-depleted T cells, or PBMCs.

In the original analysis: Nucleated cell number was recorded as an estimate derived from reference gene primer amplification. Generated by immunoSEQ multiplex PCR, the TCRdb table keeps only in-frame clones and is missing some. V, J and clone size are taken as reported in that table, and D and trimming were inferred from the DNA itself. The repertoire holds about 180,000 clones, with 80% as singletons. This CDR3 is 13 amino acids long. CDR1 MNHEY and CDR2 SVGAGI come from the germline V gene. J gave up 5 bases and V 6 bases, and 3 bases lay outside the gene matches. This clone was detected only once. J is TRBJ1-4 and V is TRBV6-5; 7 nucleotides agree with TRBD1. The sequence derives from a man aged 65-85 years with active or convalescent COVID-19. Specimen: peripheral blood. CDR3 region: CASRGTENEKLFF. In DNA form, the CDR3 reads TGTGCCAGCAGAGGGACAGAAAATGAAAAACTGTTTTTT.